This TCR beta chain was recovered during a study of blood T cell repertoires in COVID-19. At the level of the study: From the United States, Italy and Spain came samples of acute and convalescent COVID-19.

The table came from immunoSEQ multiplex PCR; TCRdb's copy has only in-frame clones and leaves some out. This repertoire shows 200,000 to 250,000 clones, less than 85% found once; its top ten account for under 8.5%. The V gene end was trimmed by 4 bases and the J gene end by 5 bases; junction bases not matched to a gene: 7. This CDR3 is built from 14 residues. From germline, CDR1 is SEHNR and CDR2 FQNEAQ (reference sequence). The clonotype comes from a woman in her 70s with acute or convalescent COVID-19. Sequencing was carried out using peripheral blood. This chain connects TRBV7-9 to TRBJ2-7, with TRBD1 matching 8 bases. The chain's CDR3 is CASSSWTGKNEQYF. The CDR3 DNA reads TGTGCCAGCAGCTCATGGACAGGGAAAAACGAGCAGTACTTC.